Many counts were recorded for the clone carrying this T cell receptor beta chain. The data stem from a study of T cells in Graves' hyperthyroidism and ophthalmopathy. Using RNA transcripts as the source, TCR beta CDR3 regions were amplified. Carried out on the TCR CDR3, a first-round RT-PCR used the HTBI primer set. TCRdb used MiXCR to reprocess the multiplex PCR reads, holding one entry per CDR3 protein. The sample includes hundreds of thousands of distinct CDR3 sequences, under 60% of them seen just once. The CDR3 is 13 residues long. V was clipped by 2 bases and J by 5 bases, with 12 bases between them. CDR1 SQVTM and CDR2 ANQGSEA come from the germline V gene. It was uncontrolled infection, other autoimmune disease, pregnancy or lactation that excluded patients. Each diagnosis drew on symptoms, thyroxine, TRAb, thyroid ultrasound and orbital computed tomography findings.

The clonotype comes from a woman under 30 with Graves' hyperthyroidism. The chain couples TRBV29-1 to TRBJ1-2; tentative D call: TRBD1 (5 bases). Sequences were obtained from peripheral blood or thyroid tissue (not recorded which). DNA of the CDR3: TGCAGCGTTGAACCGCCCGGGGCGTATGGCTACACCTTC. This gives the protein CSVEPPGAYGYTF.